The rows below give T cell receptor beta chains drawn from one sample of a study of blood T cell repertoires in COVID-19. Repertoires were generated with immunoSEQ multiplex PCR, while TCRdb's copy carries only in-frame clones and drops some. The sample lists about 23,000 clones, approximately 90% seen once, with approximately 17% in the top ten. Sample: peripheral blood. These TCRs come from a woman aged 80 or over with acute or convalescent COVID-19. The CDR3 runs from the conserved cysteine through the conserved F or W. The D gene is left open where the match is weak. Rows may omit the clone size; those that give it use once, few, many or a size class.

J: TRBJ1-4
D: TRBD1
size: NA
V: TRBV4-3
DNA: TGCGCCAGCAGCCAAGGGGACAGGGGTTTTGAAAAACTGTTTTTT
CDR3: CASSQGDRGFEKLFF

J: TRBJ1-1
D: NA
size: NA
V: TRBV10-3
DNA: TGTGCCACCGGGGAGTATGCAGCTTTCTTT
CDR3: CATGEYAAFF

J: TRBJ2-1
D: TRBD2
size: NA
V: TRBV19
DNA: TGTGCCAGTACCGGGACTAGCGGGGCAAGCAGCTCCTACAATGAGCAGTTCTTC
CDR3: CASTGTSGASSSYNEQFF

J: TRBJ2-3
D: NA
size: NA
V: TRBV14
DNA: TGTGCCAGCAGCCAAGCCTTACTGACAGATACGCAGTATTTT
CDR3: CASSQALLTDTQYF

J: TRBJ1-2
D: NA
size: NA
V: TRBV7-2
DNA: TGTGCCAGCAGTCAACAGCTTAACTATGGCTACACCTTC
CDR3: CASSQQLNYGYTF

J: TRBJ1-2
D: NA
size: NA
V: TRBV19
DNA: TGTGCCAGTAGTATTTCAGGCAGAGAAGATGGCTACACCTTC
CDR3: CASSISGREDGYTF

J: TRBJ2-5
D: NA
size: NA
V: TRBV2
DNA: TGTGCCAGCAGTGCCAACAGACAAGAGACCCAGTACTTC
CDR3: CASSANRQETQYF

J: TRBJ2-6
D: NA
size: NA
V: TRBV3-1/TRBV3-2
DNA: TGTGCCAGCAGCTATACAGGGAGCGGGGCCAACGTCCTGACTTTC
CDR3: CASSYTGSGANVLTF

J: TRBJ1-2
D: NA
size: NA
V: TRBV18
DNA: TGTGCCAGCTCCCGGGAGTGGGAGGGTGCGAGCGGCTACACCTTC
CDR3: CASSREWEGASGYTF

J: TRBJ2-7
D: NA
size: NA
V: TRBV15
DNA: TGTGCCACCAGCAGAGTGGAGGAGGTTTCCTACGAGCAGTACTTC
CDR3: CATSRVEEVSYEQYF

J: TRBJ2-7
D: TRBD1
size: NA
V: TRBV6-5
DNA: TGTGCCAGCAAAACTGGACAGGGGATACTCGAGCAGTACTTC
CDR3: CASKTGQGILEQYF

J: TRBJ2-5
D: TRBD2
size: NA
V: TRBV5-1
DNA: TGCGCCAGCAGCGGGACTATTCAAGAGACCCAGTACTTC
CDR3: CASSGTIQETQYF

J: TRBJ1-2
D: TRBD1
size: NA
V: TRBV7-2
DNA: TGTGCCAGCAGCTTAGAGGGGGGACAGTTCTATGGCTACACCTTC
CDR3: CASSLEGGQFYGYTF

J: TRBJ2-5
D: NA
size: NA
V: TRBV7-2
DNA: TGTGCCAGCAGTTGGGGGGTGGCAGAGACCCAGTACTTC
CDR3: CASSWGVAETQYF

J: TRBJ2-1
D: TRBD2
size: NA
V: TRBV3-1/TRBV3-2
DNA: TGTGCCAGCAGCCAAAATCTAGCGGGGGCCAATGAGCAGTTCTTC
CDR3: CASSQNLAGANEQFF

J: TRBJ2-7
D: NA
size: few
V: TRBV7-2
DNA: TGTGCCAGCAGCTTAGGGCACAGGGCACACGAGCAGTACTTC
CDR3: CASSLGHRAHEQYF

J: TRBJ1-1
D: NA
size: NA
V: TRBV2
DNA: TGTGCCAGCAGTGACCTCCAGGGGCTTTCTGAAGCTTTCTTT
CDR3: CASSDLQGLSEAFF

J: TRBJ1-2
D: TRBD1
size: few
V: TRBV3-1/TRBV3-2
DNA: TGTGCCAGCAGCCAACAGGGGGTGAGAGGCTACACCTTC
CDR3: CASSQQGVRGYTF

J: TRBJ1-3
D: NA
size: NA
V: TRBV6-5
DNA: TGTGCCAGCACTACCTCCTTGGGAAACACCATATATTTT
CDR3: CASTTSLGNTIYF

J: TRBJ2-1
D: NA
size: NA
V: TRBV7-2
DNA: TGTGCCAGCAGCTTAGGGGCTAGCTGGAGCAATGAGCAGTTCTTC
CDR3: CASSLGASWSNEQFF

J: TRBJ1-3
D: TRBD1
size: once
V: TRBV6-5
DNA: TGTGCCAGCAGTTACGACAGGGGAGGAAACACCATATATTTT
CDR3: CASSYDRGGNTIYF

J: TRBJ2-3
D: TRBD2
size: NA
V: TRBV19
DNA: TGTGCCAGTAGTAATAGCGGGGGAATCACAGATACGCAGTATTTT
CDR3: CASSNSGGITDTQYF

J: TRBJ2-5
D: NA
size: NA
V: TRBV7-6
DNA: TGTGCCAGCAGCTTAGGATGGGTCGGGGAGACCCAGTACTTC
CDR3: CASSLGWVGETQYF

J: TRBJ1-5
D: NA
size: NA
V: TRBV6-2/TRBV6-3
DNA: TGTGCCAGCAGCTCAACTCAGGGGAGGGTACCCCAGCATTTT
CDR3: CASSSTQGRVPQHF

J: TRBJ1-2
D: NA
size: once
V: TRBV18
DNA: TGTGCCAGCTCACCCCGCGCCCCCCCGGCGGACTACACCTTC
CDR3: CASSPRAPPADYTF

J: TRBJ2-1
D: NA
size: NA
V: TRBV5-8
DNA: TGTGCCAGCAGCTTGGGCCAGCCCGGGGATGAGCAGTTCTTC
CDR3: CASSLGQPGDEQFF

J: TRBJ2-3
D: NA
size: NA
V: TRBV7-9
DNA: TGTGCCAGCAGCTTAGGGCTAGCGACTACAGATACGCAGTATTTT
CDR3: CASSLGLATTDTQYF

J: TRBJ2-7
D: TRBD1
size: NA
V: TRBV5-1
DNA: TGCGCCAGCAGCTTGGGGGACAGGGATGAGCAGTACTTC
CDR3: CASSLGDRDEQYF

J: TRBJ2-5
D: TRBD1
size: once
V: TRBV19
DNA: TGTGCCAGTAGTTCACCATTCGGACAGGGTGGGAAGACCCAGTACTTC
CDR3: CASSSPFGQGGKTQYF

J: TRBJ2-3
D: NA
size: medium-sized
V: TRBV7-6
DNA: TGTGCCAGCAGCTTATTTGCAGGGGAAACAGATACGCAGTATTTT
CDR3: CASSLFAGETDTQYF

J: TRBJ2-7
D: TRBD1
size: NA
V: TRBV19
DNA: TGTGCCAGTAGTATAACGAGTCTCGGACAGGGATCCTACGAGCAGTACTTC
CDR3: CASSITSLGQGSYEQYF